The 21 T cell receptor beta chains below were found in one sample sequenced in a study of blood T cell repertoires in COVID-19. Profiled with immunoSEQ multiplex PCR; TCRdb holds only in-frame clones, not every one. The data show tens of thousands of clones, over 70% seen once. The sequencing input was peripheral blood. The receptors originated from a man aged 45-65 years with active COVID-19.

The chain recombines TRBV7-2 with TRBJ2-5; D gene unclear. CDR3 size: 14 residues. V was clipped by 1 base and J by 5 bases, with 11 bases between them. Germline CDR1 reads SGHTA; CDR2 reads FQGNSA. CDR3 bases: TGTGCCAGCAGCTTAGGTAGTCGAGGTGAGACCCAGTACTTC. Its translation: CASSLGSRGETQYF.

The chain couples TRBV18 to TRBJ1-1; D is unclear. Trimming took off 0 bases at V and 2 bases at J, with 10 bases between the two ends. CDR3 length equals 15 residues. In germline, CDR1 is KGHSH, CDR2 LQKENI. The CDR3 sequence is CASSPPEGANTEAFF. In nucleotides, the CDR3 is TGTGCCAGCTCACCACCAGAAGGAGCTAACACTGAAGCTTTCTTT. The full variable domain, with the rest looked up from reference TRBV18 and TRBJ1-1, is NAGVMQNPRHLVRRRGQEARLRCSPMKGHSHVYWYRQLPEEGLKFMVYLQKENIIDESGMPKERFSAEFPKEGPSILRIQQVVRGDSAAYFCASSPPEGANTEAFFGQGTRLTVV.

The gene calls are TRBV28 and TRBJ2-2; D perhaps matches TRBD1 (6 bases). CDR3 length: 16 residues. Germline V gene data show CDR1 as MDHEN and CDR2 as SYDVKM. V lost 8 bases and J lost 2, with 18 bases in between. The CDR3 DNA reads TGTGCCAGCGAGGTTGCTCGGACAGACAACACCGGGGAGCTGTTTTTT. Translation: CASEVARTDNTGELFF.

The rearrangement links TRBV19 to TRBJ2-5; 8 nucleotides match TRBD1. The CDR3 is made up of 16 amino acids. In germline, CDR1 is LNHDA, CDR2 SQIVND (reference sequence). Germline trimming cut 6 bases from V and 2 bases from J; bases unmatched to any gene: 11. CDR3 in amino acids: CASRRQGFKNQETQYF. The CDR3 DNA reads TGTGCCAGTAGACGACAGGGGTTTAAGAATCAAGAGACCCAGTACTTC.

This clone was found once. V and J are TRBV24-1 and TRBJ1-1; D may be TRBD1 (5 bases). The CDR3 length is 14 residues. Per the germline V gene, CDR1 is KGHDR and CDR2 is SFDVKD. V dropped 7 bases and J dropped 3 bases, with 14 bases sitting between them. This chain's CDR3 is CATRGIGGDTEAFF. The DNA for the CDR3 is TGTGCCACCAGAGGAATTGGAGGGGACACTGAAGCTTTCTTT.

The J gene is TRBJ2-1, the V gene TRBV19; the match to TRBD1 covers 11 bases. V was pared by 8 bases and J by 6 bases, with 12 bases of the junction left unmatched. Germline V gene sequence: CDR1 LNHDA, CDR2 SQIVND (reference sequence). The CDR3 totals 16 residues. The CDR3 spells CASSRTGGMVLNEQFF. The CDR3 DNA follows: TGTGCCAGTTCTCGGACAGGGGGCATGGTCCTCAATGAGCAGTTCTTC.

The genes are TRBV6-5 and TRBJ2-1; TRBD2 is a possible D gene (6 bases). Trimming removed 8 bases from V and 1 base from J, with 15 bases in between. Per the germline V gene, CDR1 is MNHEY and CDR2 is SVGAGI. The length of the CDR3 is 15 residues. This CDR3 reads CASGWASDSYNEQFF. Written as DNA, the CDR3 is TGTGCCAGCGGGTGGGCTAGCGATTCCTACAATGAGCAGTTCTTC.

This clone was observed a single time. The chain couples TRBV19 to TRBJ2-7; 8 bases line up with TRBD1. The germline V gene encodes CDR1 LNHDA and CDR2 SQIVND (reference sequence). After removal of 8 bases from V and 3 bases from J, the junction contained 12 bases not matched to a gene. CDR3 length: 15 amino acids. The CDR3 region is CASSLFQGADYEQYF. CDR3 DNA: TGTGCCAGTTCCTTATTCCAGGGGGCGGACTACGAGCAGTACTTC. The variable domain in full, with the rest retrieved from reference TRBV19 and TRBJ2-7, is DGGITQSPKYLFRKEGQNVTLSCEQNLNHDAMYWYRQDPGQGLRLIYYSQIVNDFQKGDIAEGYSVSREKKESFPLTVTSAQKNPTAFYLCASSLFQGADYEQYFGPGTRLTVT.

This chain links TRBV19 with TRBJ2-3; 9 bases are a match to TRBD2. With 10 bases clipped from V and 2 bases from J, the junction kept 31 bases outside the gene matches. Germline V lookup: CDR1 LNHDA, CDR2 SQIVND (reference sequence). The CDR3 totals 22 residues. CDR3: CATTKRGMASGNAPRVTDTQYF. DNA for the CDR3: TGTGCCACCACAAAAAGGGGAATGGCTAGCGGGAATGCCCCTCGTGTCACAGATACGCAGTATTTT.

This rearrangement joins TRBV15 to TRBJ2-5; no reliable D call. Germline CDR1 is LNHNV and CDR2 is YYDKDF (reference sequence). The CDR3 is 13 residues long. V lost 0 bases and J 5 bases, leaving 7 bases between the germline ends. CDR3 in DNA: TGTGCCACCAGCAGAGATACTGATGAGACCCAGTACTTC. This gives the protein CATSRDTDETQYF.

The genes are TRBV21-1 and TRBJ1-1. TRBV21-1 is designated a pseudogene. The CDR3 is 15 amino acids. CDR3 sequence reads: CASQALGRVNTEAFF. In nucleotides, the CDR3 is TGTGCCAGCCAGGCCTTGGGGAGAGTGAACACTGAAGCTTTCTTT.

The chain has TRBV6-5 and TRBJ1-4; D may be TRBD1 (6 bases). The V gene's germline CDR1 is MNHEY and CDR2 SVGAGI. Trimming took off 2 bases at V and 8 bases at J, with 12 bases between the two ends. This CDR3 has 14 residues. This CDR3 reads CASSYERGNEKLFF. The CDR3 bases are TGTGCCAGCAGTTACGAAAGGGGGAACGAAAAACTGTTTTTT.

The chain has TRBV24-1 and TRBJ2-3; 8 nucleotides agree with TRBD1. The V gene end was trimmed by 0 bases and the J gene end by 0 bases; junction bases not matched to a gene: 4. CDR3 length: 17 residues. Germline loops: CDR1 KGHDR, CDR2 SFDVKD. The CDR3 here is CATSDLRTGLSTDTQYF. The CDR3 DNA reads TGTGCCACCAGTGATTTGCGGACAGGGCTGAGCACAGATACGCAGTATTTT.

The genes are TRBV4-2 and TRBJ2-2; 16 nucleotides align to TRBD2. Trimming cost V 4 bases and J 0 bases; bases outside gene matches: 2. CDR1 is LGHNA and CDR2 is YNFKEQ in the germline V gene. The CDR3 consists of 18 residues. The CDR3 sequence is CASSPGTSGGANTGELFF. In DNA, the CDR3 is TGTGCCAGCAGCCCAGGGACTAGCGGGGGGGCGAACACCGGGGAGCTGTTTTTT.

The V call is TRBV7-7, the J call TRBJ2-1; D is undetermined. Per the germline V gene, CDR1 is SSHAT and CDR2 is FNYEAQ (reference sequence). The CDR3 consists of 16 residues. With 3 bases removed from V and 1 base from J, the gap between germline ends came to 13 bases. CDR3 DNA sequence: TGTGCCAGCAGCTTTAGTCCCAGCGCGTCCTACAATGAGCAGTTCTTC. Residues: CASSFSPSASYNEQFF. Using reference TRBV7-7 and TRBJ2-1 for the parts outside the CDR3, the full variable domain is GAGVSQSPRYKVTKRGQDVTLRCDPISSHATLYWYQQALGQGPEFLTYFNYEAQPDKSGLPSDRFSAERPEGSISTLTIQRTEQRDSAMYRCASSFSPSASYNEQFFGPGTRLTVL.

The gene calls are TRBV14 and TRBJ1-1; no definite D call. The ends were cut back, 0 bases at V and 5 bases at J, with 10 bases in the middle. Germline CDR1 and CDR2: SGHDN and FVKESK. The CDR3 covers 14 residues. In DNA, the CDR3 is TGTGCCAGCAGCCAAGACCGTTTTCGGACTGAAGCTTTCTTT. Encoded protein: CASSQDRFRTEAFF.

V and J are TRBV28 and TRBJ1-6, with D possibly TRBD1 on 6 matching bases. CDR1 is MDHEN, CDR2 SYDVKM, per germline. V lost 3 bases and J lost 8, with 14 bases in between. There are 15 residues in the CDR3. The CDR3 DNA reads TGTGCCAGCAGTTTCAACAGGGAGGGGGATTCACCCCTCCACTTT. Translation gives CASSFNREGDSPLHF.

The V call is TRBV19, the J call TRBJ2-1, with a weak D call TRBD1 (6 bases). The CDR3 spans 15 residues. Deletions cut 7 bases from V and 4 bases from J, with 17 bases between. In germline, CDR1 is LNHDA, CDR2 SQIVND (reference sequence). The CDR3 nucleotides read TGTGCCAGTAATACAATAGGGACACCTTACAATGAGCAGTTCTTC. This encodes CASNTIGTPYNEQFF. The entire variable domain, with the rest obtained from reference TRBV19 and TRBJ2-1, is as follows: DGGITQSPKYLFRKEGQNVTLSCEQNLNHDAMYWYRQDPGQGLRLIYYSQIVNDFQKGDIAEGYSVSREKKESFPLTVTSAQKNPTAFYLCASNTIGTPYNEQFFGPGTRLTVL.

In regard to this clone: Relative to the germline gene, one junction end is altered; a read error may explain this. This sequence joins TRBV9 and TRBJ1-1; 7 positions match TRBD1. CDR3 size: 14 residues. Germline loops: CDR1 SGDLS, CDR2 YYNGEE. The CDR3, as DNA: TGTGCCAGCACCGTACAGGGGCAGAACACTGAAGCTTTCTTT. As protein: CASTVQGQNTEAFF.

The V and J genes are TRBV24-1 and TRBJ2-3, with 8 bases matching TRBD2. Germline V gene lookup returns CDR1 KGHDR and CDR2 SFDVKD. V was pared by 4 bases and J by 1 base, with 9 bases of the junction left unmatched. This CDR3 has 17 residues. CDR3 sequence: CATSDLPGGRGTDTQYF. The CDR3 nucleotides read TGTGCCACCAGTGACCTGCCGGGAGGGAGAGGCACAGATACGCAGTATTTT.

J is TRBJ2-6 and V is TRBV4-3, with D possibly TRBD2 on 6 matching bases. V was shortened by 4 bases and J by 3 bases, with 13 bases between the two germline ends. The CDR3 covers 16 residues. The germline CDR1 and CDR2 sequences are LGHNA and YSLEER. CDR3 in DNA: TGCGCCAGCAGCCCTGGGACTCCCTTTGGGGCCAACGTCCTGACTTTC. Translating it yields CASSPGTPFGANVLTF.